A selection of T cell receptor beta chains follows, all from one sample in a study of blood T cell repertoires in COVID-19. Profiling relied on immunoSEQ multiplex PCR, and the TCRdb table lists in-frame clones only, not all of them. The sample lists approximately 130,000 clones; roughly 89% were seen once. The specimen sequenced was peripheral blood. The receptors derive from a woman in her forties or fifties with acute or convalescent COVID-19. CDR3s include the opening cysteine and the closing phenylalanine or tryptophan. D genes are given only for firm matches. Clone size is stated in some rows and not others, as once, few, many or a class when expanded.

clone_size: -
j_call: TRBJ1-3
d_call: -
v_call: TRBV19
cdr3_aa: CASIEGNTIYF
cdr3_nt: TGTGCCAGTATTGAGGGAAACACCATATATTTT

clone_size: -
j_call: TRBJ1-2
d_call: -
v_call: TRBV19
cdr3_aa: CASSPQEAGYTF
cdr3_nt: TGTGCCAGTAGTCCTCAAGAAGCGGGCTACACCTTC

clone_size: -
j_call: TRBJ1-2
d_call: -
v_call: TRBV10-2
cdr3_aa: CASSEVQLFYGYTF
cdr3_nt: TGCGCCAGCAGCGAAGTACAGCTCTTCTATGGCTACACCTTC

clone_size: -
j_call: TRBJ2-2
d_call: TRBD1
v_call: TRBV6-5
cdr3_aa: CASSRTGLGTGELFF
cdr3_nt: TGTGCCAGCAGTCGGACAGGGTTGGGCACCGGGGAGCTGTTTTTT

clone_size: -
j_call: TRBJ2-7
d_call: -
v_call: TRBV18
cdr3_aa: CASSPLTGKDYEQYF
cdr3_nt: TGTGCCAGCTCACCCCTTACAGGGAAGGACTACGAGCAGTACTTC

clone_size: -
j_call: TRBJ2-5
d_call: TRBD1
v_call: TRBV29-1
cdr3_aa: CTTSSGTAEETQYF
cdr3_nt: TGCACCACTTCCTCGGGGACAGCAGAAGAGACCCAGTACTTC

clone_size: -
j_call: TRBJ1-2
d_call: -
v_call: TRBV9
cdr3_aa: CASSPLGDNYGYTF
cdr3_nt: TGTGCCAGCAGCCCCTTAGGAGATAACTATGGCTACACCTTC

clone_size: -
j_call: TRBJ1-4
d_call: TRBD1
v_call: TRBV19
cdr3_aa: CASSIWGQDNEKLFF
cdr3_nt: TGTGCCAGTAGTATATGGGGACAGGATAATGAAAAACTGTTTTTT

clone_size: few
j_call: TRBJ1-4
d_call: -
v_call: TRBV10-3
cdr3_aa: CAISVGVLEKLFF
cdr3_nt: TGTGCCATCAGTGTCGGGGTTTTGGAAAAACTGTTTTTT

clone_size: -
j_call: TRBJ1-5
d_call: -
v_call: TRBV4-2
cdr3_aa: CASSQGGDKDQPQHF
cdr3_nt: TGTGCCAGCAGCCAGGGGGGGGACAAAGATCAGCCCCAGCATTTT

clone_size: -
j_call: TRBJ2-7
d_call: -
v_call: TRBV6-2/TRBV6-3
cdr3_aa: CASSHTSYEQYF
cdr3_nt: TGTGCCAGCAGTCACACCTCCTACGAGCAGTACTTC

clone_size: -
j_call: TRBJ2-3
d_call: TRBD1
v_call: TRBV6-2/TRBV6-3
cdr3_aa: CASSKGTGVVTQYF
cdr3_nt: TGTGCCAGCAGTAAAGGGACAGGGGTCGTCACGCAGTATTTT

clone_size: -
j_call: TRBJ1-2
d_call: -
v_call: TRBV5-1
cdr3_aa: CASSLAGGYTF
cdr3_nt: TGCGCCAGCAGCTTGGCGGGGGGCTACACCTTC

clone_size: -
j_call: TRBJ2-5
d_call: TRBD2
v_call: TRBV27
cdr3_aa: CASSPLGRGNQETQYF
cdr3_nt: TGTGCCAGCTCCCCCCTCGGGCGGGGGAACCAAGAGACCCAGTACTTC

clone_size: -
j_call: TRBJ1-1
d_call: -
v_call: TRBV5-4
cdr3_aa: CASSLDSQGAFF
cdr3_nt: TGTGCCAGCAGCTTAGACAGCCAGGGTGCTTTCTTT

clone_size: -
j_call: TRBJ1-3
d_call: -
v_call: TRBV5-1
cdr3_aa: CASSPTMIRGSPGFSGNTIYF
cdr3_nt: TGCGCCAGCAGCCCTACCATGATCAGAGGGTCCCCCGGTTTCTCTGGAAACACCATATATTTT

clone_size: -
j_call: TRBJ2-5
d_call: TRBD2
v_call: TRBV19
cdr3_aa: CASSIYGSGRPLRGETQYF
cdr3_nt: TGTGCCAGTAGTATATATGGGAGCGGGAGGCCCCTCCGAGGGGAGACCCAGTACTTC

clone_size: -
j_call: TRBJ2-1
d_call: TRBD2
v_call: TRBV3-1/TRBV3-2
cdr3_aa: CASSVRPRASGGGNEQFF
cdr3_nt: TGTGCCAGCAGCGTTCGTCCTAGGGCTAGCGGGGGGGGAAATGAGCAGTTCTTC

clone_size: -
j_call: TRBJ1-6
d_call: TRBD1
v_call: TRBV10-3
cdr3_aa: CAIRTGGDPSYNSPLHF
cdr3_nt: TGTGCCATCAGGACAGGGGGCGATCCCTCCTATAATTCACCCCTCCACTTT

clone_size: few
j_call: TRBJ1-1
d_call: TRBD1
v_call: TRBV6-2/TRBV6-3
cdr3_aa: CASSYSRTGETEAFF
cdr3_nt: TGTGCCAGCAGTTACTCTAGGACAGGGGAAACTGAAGCTTTCTTT

clone_size: -
j_call: TRBJ1-1
d_call: -
v_call: TRBV29-1
cdr3_aa: CSVGQVFEAFF
cdr3_nt: TGCAGCGTCGGTCAGGTGTTTGAAGCTTTCTTT

clone_size: -
j_call: TRBJ1-1
d_call: -
v_call: TRBV7-9
cdr3_aa: CASSPRAGKAAFF
cdr3_nt: TGTGCCAGCAGCCCCAGGGCAGGGAAGGCGGCTTTCTTT

clone_size: -
j_call: TRBJ2-7
d_call: -
v_call: TRBV9
cdr3_aa: CASSPSVSGLSYEQYF
cdr3_nt: TGTGCCAGCAGCCCCTCCGTTAGCGGCCTATCCTACGAGCAGTACTTC

clone_size: -
j_call: TRBJ1-2
d_call: -
v_call: TRBV4-3
cdr3_aa: CASSQAAGLGGYTF
cdr3_nt: TGCGCCAGCAGCCAGGCTGCAGGGCTGGGTGGCTACACCTTC

clone_size: -
j_call: TRBJ2-6
d_call: TRBD1
v_call: TRBV5-6
cdr3_aa: CASSSGTGISGANVLTF
cdr3_nt: TGTGCCAGCAGCTCCGGGACAGGGATCTCTGGGGCCAACGTCCTGACTTTC

clone_size: -
j_call: TRBJ2-7
d_call: TRBD2
v_call: TRBV7-7
cdr3_aa: CASSPGLAGGIYEQYF
cdr3_nt: TGTGCCAGCAGCCCCGGACTAGCGGGAGGAATCTACGAGCAGTACTTC

clone_size: -
j_call: TRBJ1-5
d_call: TRBD1
v_call: TRBV7-9
cdr3_aa: CASSAGQGNGNQPQHF
cdr3_nt: TGTGCCAGCAGCGCGGGACAGGGGAACGGTAATCAGCCCCAGCATTTT

clone_size: -
j_call: TRBJ2-6
d_call: -
v_call: TRBV19
cdr3_aa: CASGEYHGANVLTF
cdr3_nt: TGTGCCAGTGGAGAGTATCATGGGGCCAACGTCCTGACTTTC

clone_size: few
j_call: TRBJ1-5
d_call: -
v_call: TRBV19
cdr3_aa: CASSMGLSQPQHF
cdr3_nt: TGTGCCAGTAGTATGGGACTTAGCCAGCCCCAGCATTTT

clone_size: -
j_call: TRBJ2-2
d_call: TRBD1
v_call: TRBV10-3
cdr3_aa: CAISPGQGNTGELFF
cdr3_nt: TGTGCCATCAGCCCGGGACAGGGGAACACCGGGGAGCTGTTTTTT

clone_size: -
j_call: TRBJ1-1
d_call: -
v_call: TRBV19
cdr3_aa: CASRGGNTEAFF
cdr3_nt: TGTGCCAGTAGAGGGGGGAACACTGAAGCTTTCTTT

clone_size: few
j_call: TRBJ1-5
d_call: -
v_call: TRBV19
cdr3_aa: CASSTTGYHQPQHF
cdr3_nt: TGTGCCAGTAGTACCACAGGTTATCATCAGCCCCAGCATTTT

clone_size: -
j_call: TRBJ1-6
d_call: TRBD1
v_call: TRBV19
cdr3_aa: CASSYPGQGTLHF
cdr3_nt: TGTGCCAGTAGCTATCCGGGACAGGGAACCCTCCACTTT

clone_size: -
j_call: TRBJ1-1
d_call: TRBD1
v_call: TRBV5-1
cdr3_aa: CASSMGATGGIAEAFF
cdr3_nt: TGCGCCAGCAGCATGGGGGCTACAGGGGGAATCGCCGAAGCTTTCTTT

clone_size: -
j_call: TRBJ2-7
d_call: -
v_call: TRBV6-5
cdr3_aa: CASKSGGGEQYF
cdr3_nt: TGTGCCAGCAAGTCCGGGGGTGGGGAGCAGTACTTC

clone_size: -
j_call: TRBJ2-3
d_call: -
v_call: TRBV6-6
cdr3_aa: CASRAGTDTQYF
cdr3_nt: TGTGCCAGCAGGGCAGGCACAGATACGCAGTATTTT

clone_size: -
j_call: TRBJ2-7
d_call: TRBD2
v_call: TRBV2
cdr3_aa: CASSPGRREGLYEQYF
cdr3_nt: TGTGCCAGCAGCCCAGGGAGGCGGGAGGGCCTCTACGAGCAGTACTTC

clone_size: -
j_call: TRBJ2-3
d_call: TRBD2
v_call: TRBV4-3
cdr3_aa: CASSPRLAGGLDTQYF
cdr3_nt: TGCGCCAGCAGCCCCCGACTAGCGGGAGGCCTAGATACGCAGTATTTT

clone_size: -
j_call: TRBJ2-2
d_call: TRBD2
v_call: TRBV7-2
cdr3_aa: CASSQVTSGTGELFF
cdr3_nt: TGTGCCAGCAGCCAAGTGACTAGCGGCACCGGGGAGCTGTTTTTT

clone_size: -
j_call: TRBJ2-3
d_call: TRBD1
v_call: TRBV5-1
cdr3_aa: CASRRDRGTDTQYF
cdr3_nt: TGCGCCAGCCGCAGGGACAGGGGGACAGATACGCAGTATTTT

clone_size: -
j_call: TRBJ1-2
d_call: -
v_call: TRBV4-3
cdr3_aa: CASSQDRGIYGYTF
cdr3_nt: TGCGCCAGCAGCCAAGACAGGGGAATTTATGGCTACACCTTC

clone_size: -
j_call: TRBJ2-5
d_call: TRBD2
v_call: TRBV6-6
cdr3_aa: CASTNRLAGEETQYF
cdr3_nt: TGTGCCAGCACCAACCGACTAGCGGGAGAAGAGACCCAGTACTTC

clone_size: once
j_call: TRBJ2-1
d_call: -
v_call: TRBV2
cdr3_aa: CASSDPRGPYNEQFF
cdr3_nt: TGTGCCAGCAGTGACCCGCGGGGCCCCTACAATGAGCAGTTCTTC

clone_size: -
j_call: TRBJ2-2
d_call: -
v_call: TRBV24-1
cdr3_aa: CATSDYGTNTGELFF
cdr3_nt: TGTGCCACCAGTGATTACGGGACAAACACCGGGGAGCTGTTTTTT

clone_size: -
j_call: TRBJ2-1
d_call: -
v_call: TRBV5-6
cdr3_aa: CASSFHGGEQFF
cdr3_nt: TGTGCCAGCAGCTTCCACGGAGGTGAGCAGTTCTTC

clone_size: -
j_call: TRBJ1-2
d_call: -
v_call: TRBV5-1
cdr3_aa: CASRGVGYTF
cdr3_nt: TGCGCCAGCAGGGGAGTTGGCTACACCTTC

clone_size: once
j_call: TRBJ2-1
d_call: TRBD2
v_call: TRBV5-1
cdr3_aa: CASSVYTSGIYNEQFF
cdr3_nt: TGCGCCAGCAGCGTCTATACTAGCGGGATTTACAATGAGCAGTTCTTC

clone_size: few
j_call: TRBJ2-1
d_call: TRBD1
v_call: TRBV5-5
cdr3_aa: CASSLEQGIYNEQFF
cdr3_nt: TGTGCCAGCAGCTTGGAACAGGGGATCTACAATGAGCAGTTCTTC

clone_size: -
j_call: TRBJ1-5
d_call: -
v_call: TRBV27
cdr3_aa: CASSLRGTHQPQHF
cdr3_nt: TGTGCCAGCAGTTTAAGGGGGACCCATCAGCCCCAGCATTTT

clone_size: once
j_call: TRBJ2-3
d_call: -
v_call: TRBV3-1/TRBV3-2
cdr3_aa: CASSQGLDAADTQYF
cdr3_nt: TGTGCCAGCAGCCAGGGGCTAGATGCGGCGGATACGCAGTATTTT

clone_size: -
j_call: TRBJ2-7
d_call: -
v_call: TRBV3-1/TRBV3-2
cdr3_aa: CASSQQGVYEQYF
cdr3_nt: TGTGCCAGCAGCCAACAGGGTGTCTACGAGCAGTACTTC

clone_size: few
j_call: TRBJ1-1
d_call: TRBD1
v_call: TRBV5-6
cdr3_aa: CASSIAGGGVNTEAFF
cdr3_nt: TGTGCCAGCAGCATCGCAGGGGGCGGAGTGAACACTGAAGCTTTCTTT

clone_size: once
j_call: TRBJ1-1
d_call: -
v_call: TRBV7-2
cdr3_aa: CASSLGQYTEAFF
cdr3_nt: TGTGCCAGCAGCTTAGGGCAGTACACTGAAGCTTTCTTT

clone_size: -
j_call: TRBJ1-1
d_call: -
v_call: TRBV10-2
cdr3_aa: CASSESGSAAFF
cdr3_nt: TGCGCCAGCAGTGAGTCCGGGAGTGCGGCTTTCTTT

clone_size: -
j_call: TRBJ1-2
d_call: TRBD1
v_call: TRBV27
cdr3_aa: CASSLSMTGGYGYTF
cdr3_nt: TGTGCCAGCAGTTTATCCATGACAGGGGGCTATGGCTACACCTTC

clone_size: once
j_call: TRBJ1-1
d_call: -
v_call: TRBV10-3
cdr3_aa: CAISEVALNTEAFF
cdr3_nt: TGTGCCATCAGTGAGGTCGCGCTGAACACTGAAGCTTTCTTT

clone_size: -
j_call: TRBJ2-7
d_call: -
v_call: TRBV29-1
cdr3_aa: CSVTLSYEQYF
cdr3_nt: TGCAGCGTCACCCTATCCTACGAGCAGTACTTC

clone_size: -
j_call: TRBJ2-3
d_call: TRBD2
v_call: TRBV11-3
cdr3_aa: CASSLGGAGSTDTQYF
cdr3_nt: TGTGCCAGCAGCTTAGGGGGAGCGGGGAGCACAGATACGCAGTATTTT

clone_size: few
j_call: TRBJ2-2
d_call: TRBD1
v_call: TRBV5-1
cdr3_aa: CASSRQGKNTGELFF
cdr3_nt: TGCGCCAGCAGCCGACAGGGAAAAAACACCGGGGAGCTGTTTTTT